This TCR beta chain was identified during a study of patients and donors after allogeneic stem cell transplantation. Each CDR3 protein is one row after TCRdb ran MiXCR on the RT-PCR reads. The repertoire holds over 200,000 distinct CDR3 sequences, with around 40% as singletons. The CDR3 extends over 17 amino acids. V shed 1 base and J 3 bases; nucleotides not matched to a gene: 11. Germline assignment: CDR1 LGHNA and CDR2 YNFKEQ. The sequence was obtained from a human donor who was either an allogeneic HSCT recipient or a stem cell or donor lymphocyte infusion donor (not recorded which). It is not recorded whose cells these are; they may come from a transplant donor. This chain connects TRBV4-2 to TRBJ2-7, with 8 bases identical to TRBD1. The sequenced sample was blood, either unsorted or a sorted T cell fraction (not recorded which). CDR3 sequence: CASSQGTGTGRYYEQYF. The CDR3 DNA sequence: TGTGCCAGCAGCCAAGGAACCGGGACAGGACGTTACTACGAGCAGTACTTC.